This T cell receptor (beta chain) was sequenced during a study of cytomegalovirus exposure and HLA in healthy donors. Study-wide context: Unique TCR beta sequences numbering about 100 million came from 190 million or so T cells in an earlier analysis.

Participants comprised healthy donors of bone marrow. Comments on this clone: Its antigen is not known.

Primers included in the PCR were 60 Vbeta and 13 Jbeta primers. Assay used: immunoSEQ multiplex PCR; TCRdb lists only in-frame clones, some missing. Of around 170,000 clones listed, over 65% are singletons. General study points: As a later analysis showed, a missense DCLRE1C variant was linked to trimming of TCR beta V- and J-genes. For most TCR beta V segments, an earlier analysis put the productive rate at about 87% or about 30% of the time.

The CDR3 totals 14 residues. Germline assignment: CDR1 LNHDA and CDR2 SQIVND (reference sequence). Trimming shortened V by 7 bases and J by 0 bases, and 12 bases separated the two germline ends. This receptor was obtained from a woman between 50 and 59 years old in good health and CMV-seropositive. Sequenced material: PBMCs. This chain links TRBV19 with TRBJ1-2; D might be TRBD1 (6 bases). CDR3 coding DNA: TGTGCCAGTATGAGGGACACTACTAACTATGGCTACACCTTC. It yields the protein CASMRDTTNYGYTF.